The rows below give T cell receptor beta chains drawn from one sample of a study of blood T cell repertoires in COVID-19. Sequencing was performed with immunoSEQ multiplex PCR; in TCRdb, only in-frame clones are kept and a portion is missing. The sample gives 150,000 or so clones, roughly 80% of which show up once; around 5.1% is in the top ten. Source material: PBMCs or T cells enriched from blood (not recorded which). All receptors derive from a woman aged 40 to 50 with acute COVID-19. Each CDR3 is given with its conserved first and last residue. D genes are given only for firm matches. Clone size appears in some rows only: once, few, many, or a class for an expanded clone.

D: .
V: TRBV10-2
J: TRBJ2-1
size: few
DNA: TGCGCCAGCTTCGGCGGCATCGTCGGTCGCAATGAGCAGTTCTTC
CDR3: CASFGGIVGRNEQFF

D: .
V: TRBV7-8
J: TRBJ2-7
size: once
DNA: TGTGCCAGCAGCTTAGCTACACACTCCTACGAGCAGTACTTC
CDR3: CASSLATHSYEQYF

D: TRBD2
V: TRBV14
J: TRBJ2-2
size: .
DNA: TGTGCCAGCAGCCAACTAAGCGGGATGTATACCGGGGAGCTGTTTTTT
CDR3: CASSQLSGMYTGELFF

D: TRBD2
V: TRBV24-1
J: TRBJ2-2
size: once
DNA: TGTGCCACCAGTGATCCTTTCGGACCGCGGGAGGACACCGGGGAGCTGTTTTTT
CDR3: CATSDPFGPREDTGELFF

D: TRBD1
V: TRBV10-3
J: TRBJ1-1
size: .
DNA: TGTGCCATCAGGGGGGACAGGGCATCTGAAGCTTTCTTT
CDR3: CAIRGDRASEAFF

D: TRBD2
V: TRBV5-1
J: TRBJ2-1
size: .
DNA: TGCGCCAGCAGGTTCCTAGCGGGAGGGCCTCGCAATGAGCAGTTCTTC
CDR3: CASRFLAGGPRNEQFF

D: .
V: TRBV6-2/TRBV6-3
J: TRBJ1-3
size: few
DNA: TGTGCCAGCAGTTCGCGTCTCTCTGGAAACACCATATATTTT
CDR3: CASSSRLSGNTIYF

D: TRBD1
V: TRBV14
J: TRBJ1-2
size: .
DNA: TGTGCCAGCAGCCAGAGCGGGACAGGGGGCCACGTAAAGGGCTACACCTTC
CDR3: CASSQSGTGGHVKGYTF

D: .
V: TRBV25-1
J: TRBJ2-2
size: .
DNA: TGTGCCAGCAGTGTCGGGTTCGACACCGGGGAGCTGTTTTTT
CDR3: CASSVGFDTGELFF

D: .
V: TRBV5-1
J: TRBJ2-7
size: .
DNA: TGCGCCAGCAGCGCCTTCCGGGGGGAGCAGTACTTC
CDR3: CASSAFRGEQYF

D: TRBD1
V: TRBV2
J: TRBJ2-7
size: .
DNA: TGTGCCAGCAATGGGGACAGGGGTAACGAGCAGTACTTC
CDR3: CASNGDRGNEQYF

D: .
V: TRBV5-6
J: TRBJ1-4
size: .
DNA: TGTGCCAGCAGCGTGCCAGGGTTGAGTGAAAAACTGTTTTTT
CDR3: CASSVPGLSEKLFF

D: .
V: TRBV7-9
J: TRBJ2-1
size: .
DNA: TGTGCCAGCAGCTTACTGGCGGCTACTTCCGGGGATGAGCAGTTCTTC
CDR3: CASSLLAATSGDEQFF